This TCR beta chain comes out of a study of immune cell composition in non-small cell lung cancer. TCRdb's table, derived via immunoSEQ multiplex PCR, lists solely in-frame clones and lacks some. There are 12,000 to 15,000 clones in the sample; more than 65% occur only once, and over 11% lies in the top ten. CDR1 SEHNR and CDR2 FQNEAQ come from the germline V gene (reference sequence). The ends were cut back, 3 bases at V and 7 bases at J, with 13 bases in the middle. CDR3 length: 14 residues. Findings and limits, study-wide: Adenocarcinomas with higher top tumour-associated clone frequency had more reactive TILs. Tumour-associated clones >0.5% occurred in around 35% of adenocarcinomas, roughly 80% of squamous. Smoking pack-years did not significantly correlate with tumour TCR-beta clonality. Dominant in vivo tumour-associated clones were not shown to share tumour-reactive sequences.

About this clone itself: Its antigen is unidentified.

The genes are TRBV7-9 and TRBJ1-5; perhaps TRBD1 as D (6 bases). The receptor was derived from a human donor with non-small cell lung cancer. The sample comprised lung tumor tissue. CDR3 amino acids: CASSFAGRGQPQHF. CDR3 DNA: TGTGCCAGCAGCTTCGCGGGCAGGGGACAGCCCCAGCATTTT.